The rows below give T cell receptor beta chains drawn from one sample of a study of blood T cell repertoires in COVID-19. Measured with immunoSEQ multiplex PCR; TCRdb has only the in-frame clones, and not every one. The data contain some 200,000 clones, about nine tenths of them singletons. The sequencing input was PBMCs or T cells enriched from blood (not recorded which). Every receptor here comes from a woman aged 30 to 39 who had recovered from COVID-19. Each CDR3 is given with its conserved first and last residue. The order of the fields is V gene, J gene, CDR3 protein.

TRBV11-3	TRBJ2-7	CASSLFSTGTYEQYF
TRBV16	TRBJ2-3	CASSQLSTQYF
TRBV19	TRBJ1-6	CASSPRRALDSPLHF
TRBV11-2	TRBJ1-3	CASSSFRGRGDGNTIYF
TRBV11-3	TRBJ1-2	CASSLGQGDYGYTF
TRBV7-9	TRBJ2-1	CASYGLPDNEQFF
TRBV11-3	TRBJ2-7	CASSRPGTESSYEQYF
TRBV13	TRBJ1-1	CASSLGGAFFSSAFF
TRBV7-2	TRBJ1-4	CASTPATGLDEKLFF
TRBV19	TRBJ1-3	CASSIGTGDYSGNTIYF
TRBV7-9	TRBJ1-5	CASSFTEGGDQPQHF
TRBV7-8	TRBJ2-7	CASSIPGDHEQYF
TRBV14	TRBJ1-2	CASSQDAPPGDYGYTF
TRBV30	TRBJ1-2	CAWSALPGQGGYGYTF
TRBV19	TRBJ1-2	CASSIGGRNYGYTF
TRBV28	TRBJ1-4	CASRGTLYNEKLFF
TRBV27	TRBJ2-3	CASSSTTTGGANTQYF
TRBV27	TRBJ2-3	CASSISSGRRPMGITDTQYF
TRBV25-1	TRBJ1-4	CASSLPGGSNEKLFF
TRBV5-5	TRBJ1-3	CASSRQTVNSGNTIYF
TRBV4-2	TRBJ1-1	CASSHLRTGLNTEAFF
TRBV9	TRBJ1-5	CASSGEDRSDQPQHF